This is a list of T cell receptor beta chains from one sample in a study of shared clonotypes between healthy human individuals. Data came from immunoSEQ multiplex PCR; TCRdb stores just in-frame clones and leaves some out. The table records about 600,000 clones, around 76% of them present only once. The source material was PBMCs. These receptors all stem from a middle-aged woman in good health. Some clones in this sample may be carry-over from other donors' samples. Both conserved end residues are part of each CDR3. Fields, in order: J gene, clone size, V gene, D gene, CDR3 protein, CDR3 DNA. A D gene is named only where the DNA matches it firmly. Part of the rows lack a size; the others show once, few, many or a class for expanded clones.

TRBJ2-5 . TRBV9 TRBD1 CASSVDLRGPETQYF TGTGCCAGCAGCGTAGATTTAAGGGGGCCGGAGACCCAGTACTTC
TRBJ2-5 . TRBV19 TRBD1 CASSIGGTELQETQYF TGTGCCAGTAGTATAGGGGGGACAGAGCTTCAAGAGACCCAGTACTTC
TRBJ2-4 . TRBV2 . CASRGRAEAKNIQYF TGTGCCAGCAGAGGCAGGGCTGAAGCCAAAAACATTCAGTACTTC
TRBJ1-1 few TRBV7-6 . CASSLSQNTEAFF TGTGCCAGCAGCTTAAGCCAGAACACTGAAGCTTTCTTT
TRBJ2-2 . TRBV5-3 . CARSLAPGELFF TGTGCCAGAAGCTTAGCTCCCGGGGAGCTGTTTTTT
TRBJ2-1 . TRBV5-1 TRBD2 CASSSTSGAYNEQFF TGCGCCAGCAGCTCAACTAGCGGGGCGTACAATGAGCAGTTCTTC
TRBJ2-1 . TRBV7-9 TRBD1 CASSSIRDRVVNEQFF TGTGCCAGCAGCTCCATCCGGGACAGGGTGGTCAATGAGCAGTTCTTC
TRBJ2-7 . TRBV6-5 TRBD2 CASSRPRGSSYEQYF TGTGCCAGCAGCCGACCGCGGGGGAGCTCCTACGAGCAGTACTTC
TRBJ1-2 . TRBV2 . CASRVAGDGYTF TGTGCCAGCAGGGTGGCAGGGGACGGCTACACCTTC
TRBJ1-2 . TRBV5-4 . CASSPGGDLSYTF TGTGCCAGCAGCCCGGGGGGGGACTTGAGCTACACCTTC
TRBJ2-5 . TRBV30 . CAWSGLRRETQYF TGTGCCTGGAGTGGTTTACGTCGAGAGACCCAGTACTTC
TRBJ2-7 few TRBV13 . CASSSSSSSYEQYF TGTGCCAGCAGCTCTTCCTCCTCCTCCTACGAGCAGTACTTC
TRBJ2-1 . TRBV7-2 TRBD2 CASSLVVLAGAGYNEQFF TGTGCCAGCAGCTTAGTCGTCCTAGCGGGAGCGGGGTACAATGAGCAGTTCTTC
TRBJ1-4 few TRBV6-5 . CASSYSEGNEKLFF TGTGCCAGCAGTTACTCTGAGGGTAATGAAAAACTGTTTTTT
TRBJ2-5 . TRBV5-1 TRBD2 CASSLGGRAGETQYF TGCGCCAGCAGCTTAGGCGGGAGGGCCGGGGAGACCCAGTACTTC
TRBJ2-1 . TRBV6-5 . CASSYDGTEQFF TGTGCCAGCAGTTACGACGGGACTGAGCAGTTCTTC
TRBJ2-1 once TRBV30 TRBD1 CAWIGDRFGEQFF TGTGCCTGGATCGGGGACAGGTTTGGAGAGCAGTTCTTC
TRBJ2-6 . TRBV30 TRBD1 CAWDQGAGANVLTF TGTGCCTGGGACCAGGGGGCTGGGGCCAACGTCCTGACTTTC
TRBJ2-1 . TRBV5-1 TRBD2 CASSVGTSGFDEQFF TGCGCCAGCAGCGTCGGGACTAGCGGCTTCGATGAGCAGTTCTTC
TRBJ1-2 . TRBV28 . CASSLTVRAYGYTF TGTGCCAGCAGTTTAACGGTCAGGGCCTATGGCTACACCTTC
TRBJ1-1 . TRBV5-4 . CASSPRGQGGTEAFF TGTGCCAGCAGCCCGCGCGGGCAGGGTGGGACTGAAGCTTTCTTT
TRBJ2-4 . TRBV2 TRBD2 CASSVKLAGVGHIQYF TGTGCCAGCAGTGTGAAACTAGCGGGAGTGGGGCACATTCAGTACTTC
TRBJ1-4 . TRBV19 . CASSTRRIHNEKLFF TGTGCCAGTAGTACCCGGAGGATCCATAATGAAAAACTGTTTTTT
TRBJ2-2 . TRBV7-2 . CASSLFTANTGELFF TGTGCCAGCAGCTTATTCACCGCGAACACCGGGGAGCTGTTTTTT
TRBJ2-1 . TRBV27 . CASSSPRANNEQFF TGTGCCAGCTCGTCTCCTAGGGCGAACAATGAGCAGTTCTTC
TRBJ1-1 . TRBV7-9 . CASSPSITEAFF TGTGCCAGCAGCCCCTCGATCACTGAAGCTTTCTTT
TRBJ1-4 once TRBV7-2 . CASSLVDSGGGEKLFF TGTGCCAGCAGCTTAGTTGACAGTGGGGGCGGAGAAAAACTGTTTTTT
TRBJ1-2 once TRBV28 . CASSLLIGAGGYTF TGTGCCAGCAGTTTACTCATAGGGGCCGGTGGCTACACCTTC
TRBJ1-2 . TRBV5-6 . CASSPGTGTFYGYTF TGTGCCAGCAGTCCCGGCACAGGGACCTTCTATGGCTACACCTTC
TRBJ2-7 few TRBV4-1 . CARSQGVVGGRYYEQYF TGCGCCAGAAGCCAGGGAGTCGTCGGGGGACGCTACTACGAGCAGTACTTC
TRBJ2-1 . TRBV7-8 TRBD2 CASSLGGGSYNEQFF TGTGCCAGCAGCTTAGGGGGGGGGTCCTACAATGAGCAGTTCTTC
TRBJ2-1 . TRBV19 . CATHSYNEQFF TGTGCCACCCACTCATACAATGAGCAGTTCTTC
TRBJ2-7 . TRBV10-2 TRBD2 CASSVGLASYEQYF TGCGCCAGCAGTGTAGGACTAGCTTCCTACGAGCAGTACTTC
TRBJ2-2 . TRBV2 . CASSVTVTGELFF TGTGCCAGCAGTGTGACAGTCACCGGGGAGCTGTTTTTT
TRBJ2-2 many TRBV5-4 TRBD2 CASSLAGGGTGELFF TGTGCCAGCAGCTTGGCGGGAGGCGGGACCGGGGAGCTGTTTTTT
TRBJ2-1 . TRBV27 TRBD2 CASSLFLAGDYNEQFF TGTGCCAGCAGTTTATTCCTAGCGGGAGACTACAATGAGCAGTTCTTC
TRBJ2-3 once TRBV5-6 TRBD2 CASSHTVAGRWTDTQYF TGTGCCAGCAGCCACACAGTAGCGGGACGTTGGACAGATACGCAGTATTTT
TRBJ2-3 once TRBV7-9 . CASSLRPSITDTQYF TGTGCCAGCAGCTTACGGCCCAGCATCACAGATACGCAGTATTTT
TRBJ1-1 . TRBV6-1 TRBD1 CASRLQGVGTEAFF TGTGCCAGCAGATTACAGGGGGTGGGGACTGAAGCTTTCTTT
TRBJ2-3 . TRBV7-3 TRBD2 CASSSGSMTDTQYF TGTGCCAGCAGCAGCGGGAGTATGACAGATACGCAGTATTTT
TRBJ1-1 . TRBV6-1 . CASSTYRTGNTEAFF TGTGCCAGCAGTACCTACAGGACGGGGAACACTGAAGCTTTCTTT
TRBJ2-7 . TRBV30 . CACAPGQAYEQYF TGTGCCTGTGCTCCGGGACAAGCCTACGAGCAGTACTTC
TRBJ2-1 . TRBV28 . CASSLLGGFSEQFF TGTGCCAGCAGTTTATTGGGGGGATTCAGTGAGCAGTTCTTC
TRBJ1-2 . TRBV5-1 . CASSLEALGYYGYTF TGCGCCAGCAGCTTGGAAGCTTTGGGCTACTATGGCTACACCTTC
TRBJ2-1 once TRBV5-1 . CASSLGTETFYNEQFF TGCGCCAGCAGCTTGGGGACCGAGACATTTTACAATGAGCAGTTCTTC
TRBJ1-2 . TRBV2 . CASSEALQGPNYGYTF TGTGCCAGCAGTGAAGCGCTTCAGGGACCTAACTATGGCTACACCTTC
TRBJ2-5 . TRBV18 . CASSPGILGQETQYF TGTGCCAGCTCACCGGGTATCCTAGGCCAAGAGACCCAGTACTTC
TRBJ2-2 . TRBV13 TRBD2 CASSLAGVGTGELFF TGTGCCAGCAGCCTAGCGGGAGTAGGAACCGGGGAGCTGTTTTTT
TRBJ2-7 . TRBV28 TRBD2 CASKPGLAVFEQYF TGTGCCAGCAAACCAGGACTAGCGGTGTTTGAGCAGTACTTC
TRBJ1-5 . TRBV11-2 TRBD1 CASSVDRGDQPQHF TGTGCCAGCAGTGTGGACAGGGGAGACCAGCCCCAGCATTTT
TRBJ1-4 few TRBV25-1 . CASSESLGGEKLFF TGTGCCAGCAGTGAATCCCTCGGGGGTGAAAAACTGTTTTTT
TRBJ1-1 . TRBV11-2 TRBD1 CASSLVFRGLRTEAFF TGTGCCAGCAGCTTGGTATTCAGGGGGTTAAGAACTGAAGCTTTCTTT
TRBJ2-1 . TRBV2 TRBD2 CASTLAGNSYNEQFF TGTGCCAGCACGTTAGCGGGGAACTCCTACAATGAGCAGTTCTTC
TRBJ1-5 . TRBV7-2 . CASSLAPAGNNQPQHF TGTGCCAGCAGCTTAGCTCCAGCCGGGAACAATCAGCCCCAGCATTTT